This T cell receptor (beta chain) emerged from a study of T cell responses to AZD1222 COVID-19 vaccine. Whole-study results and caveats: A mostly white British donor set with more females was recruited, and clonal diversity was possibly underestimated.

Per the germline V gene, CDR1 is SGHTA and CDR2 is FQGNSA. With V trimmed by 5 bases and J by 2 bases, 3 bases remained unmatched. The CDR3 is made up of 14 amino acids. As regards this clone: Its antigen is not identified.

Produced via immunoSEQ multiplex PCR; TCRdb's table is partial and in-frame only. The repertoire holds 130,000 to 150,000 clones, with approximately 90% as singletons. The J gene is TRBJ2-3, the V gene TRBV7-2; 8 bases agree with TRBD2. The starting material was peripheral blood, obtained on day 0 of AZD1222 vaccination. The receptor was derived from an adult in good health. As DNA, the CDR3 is TGTGCCAGCAGCCCAGGACTAGCCACAGATACGCAGTATTTT. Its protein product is CASSPGLATDTQYF.